Many counts were recorded for the clone carrying this T cell receptor beta chain. The entry originates in a study of molecular identifiers for immune sequencing clone quantification. A single record per CDR3 protein comes from TCRdb applying MiXCR to the PCR reads. The data contain roughly 100,000 distinct CDR3 sequences, 30% to 35% of them singletons. The V end lost 6 bases, the J end lost 7 bases, and 19 bases lay between the germline ends. The CDR3 contains 15 residues. This TCR was sampled from a human donor in good health. Some libraries in this study had Jurkat cell RNA spiked in. The material sequenced was naive CD8+ T cells from blood, with Jurkat cell RNA spiked in. The subset denotes: FACS-sorted CD8+CD4-CCR7+CD45RA+ naive T cells. The chain links TRBV12-3 or TRBV12-4 to TRBJ1-5; D gene unclear. CDR3: CASSIIFPGGQPQHF. CDR3 coding DNA: TGTGCCAGCAGCATCATCTTCCCGGGAGGACAGCCCCAGCATTTT.